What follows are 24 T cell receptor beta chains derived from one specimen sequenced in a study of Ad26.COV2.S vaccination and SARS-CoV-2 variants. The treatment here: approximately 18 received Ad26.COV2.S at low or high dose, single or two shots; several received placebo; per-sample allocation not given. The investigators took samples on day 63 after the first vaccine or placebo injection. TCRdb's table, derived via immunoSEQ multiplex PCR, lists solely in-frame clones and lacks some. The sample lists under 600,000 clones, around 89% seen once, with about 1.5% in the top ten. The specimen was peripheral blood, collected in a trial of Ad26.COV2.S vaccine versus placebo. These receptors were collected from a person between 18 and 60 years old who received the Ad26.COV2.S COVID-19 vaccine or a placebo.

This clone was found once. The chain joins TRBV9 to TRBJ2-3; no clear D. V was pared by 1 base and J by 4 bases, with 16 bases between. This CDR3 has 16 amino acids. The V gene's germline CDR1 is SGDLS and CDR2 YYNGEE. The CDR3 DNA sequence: TGTGCCAGCAGCGTAAATTATAGGGTCCGGGCAGATACGCAGTATTTT. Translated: CASSVNYRVRADTQYF. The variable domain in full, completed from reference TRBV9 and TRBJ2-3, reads DSGVTQTPKHLITATGQRVTLRCSPRSGDLSVYWYQQSLDQGLQFLIQYYNGEERAKGNILERFSAQQFPDLHSELNLSSLELGDSALYFCASSVNYRVRADTQYFGPGTRLTVL.

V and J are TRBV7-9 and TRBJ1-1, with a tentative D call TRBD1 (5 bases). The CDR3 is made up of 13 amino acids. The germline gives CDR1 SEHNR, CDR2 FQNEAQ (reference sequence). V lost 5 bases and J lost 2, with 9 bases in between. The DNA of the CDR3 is TGTGCCAGCAGCCGACAGCCAAACACTGAAGCTTTCTTT. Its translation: CASSRQPNTEAFF.

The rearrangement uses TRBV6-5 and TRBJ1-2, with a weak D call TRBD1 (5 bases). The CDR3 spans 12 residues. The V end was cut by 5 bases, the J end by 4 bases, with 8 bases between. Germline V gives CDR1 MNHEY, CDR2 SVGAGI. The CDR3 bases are TGTGCCAGCAGTAGGGACGTCTATGGCTACACCTTC. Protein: CASSRDVYGYTF.

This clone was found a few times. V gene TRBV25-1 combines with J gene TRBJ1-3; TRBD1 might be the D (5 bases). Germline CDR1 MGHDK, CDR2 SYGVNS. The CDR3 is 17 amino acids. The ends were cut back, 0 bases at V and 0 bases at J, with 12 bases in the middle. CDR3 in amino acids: CASSEYLGTSSGNTIYF. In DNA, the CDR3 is TGTGCCAGCAGTGAATATTTAGGGACCTCCTCTGGAAACACCATATATTTT.

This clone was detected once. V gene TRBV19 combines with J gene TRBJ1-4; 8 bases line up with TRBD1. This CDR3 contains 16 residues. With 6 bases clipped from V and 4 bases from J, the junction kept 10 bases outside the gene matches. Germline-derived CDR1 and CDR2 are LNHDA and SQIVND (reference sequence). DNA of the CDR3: TGTGCCAGTAGGGGTTCCAGGGGGCGCGGTAATGAAAAACTGTTTTTT. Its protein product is CASRGSRGRGNEKLFF. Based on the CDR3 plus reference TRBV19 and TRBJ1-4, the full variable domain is DGGITQSPKYLFRKEGQNVTLSCEQNLNHDAMYWYRQDPGQGLRLIYYSQIVNDFQKGDIAEGYSVSREKKESFPLTVTSAQKNPTAFYLCASRGSRGRGNEKLFFGSGTQLSVL.

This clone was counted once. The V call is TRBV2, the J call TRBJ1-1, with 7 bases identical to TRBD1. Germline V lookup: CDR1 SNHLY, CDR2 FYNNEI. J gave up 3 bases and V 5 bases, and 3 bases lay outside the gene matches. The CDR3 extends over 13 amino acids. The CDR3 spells CASSTDRDTEAFF. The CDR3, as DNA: TGTGCCAGCAGTACCGACAGGGACACTGAAGCTTTCTTT.

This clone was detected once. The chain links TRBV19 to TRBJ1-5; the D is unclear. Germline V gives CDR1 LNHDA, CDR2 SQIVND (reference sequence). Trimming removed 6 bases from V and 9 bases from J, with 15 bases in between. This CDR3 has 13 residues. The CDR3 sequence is CASRGPGGRPQHF. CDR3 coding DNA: TGTGCCAGTAGGGGCCCGGGTGGACGGCCCCAGCATTTT.

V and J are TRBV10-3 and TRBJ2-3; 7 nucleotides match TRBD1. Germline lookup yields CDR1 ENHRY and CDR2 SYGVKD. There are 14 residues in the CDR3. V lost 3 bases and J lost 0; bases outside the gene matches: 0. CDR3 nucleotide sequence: TGTGCCATCAGTGAACAGGGGAGCACAGATACGCAGTATTTT. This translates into CAISEQGSTDTQYF.

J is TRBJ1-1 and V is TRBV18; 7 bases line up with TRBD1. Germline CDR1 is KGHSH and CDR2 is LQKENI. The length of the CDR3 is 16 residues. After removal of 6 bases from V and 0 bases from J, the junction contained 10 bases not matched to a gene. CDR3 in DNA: TGTGCCAGCTCTCCTCGCCCGGGACAGATGAACACTGAAGCTTTCTTT. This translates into CASSPRPGQMNTEAFF.

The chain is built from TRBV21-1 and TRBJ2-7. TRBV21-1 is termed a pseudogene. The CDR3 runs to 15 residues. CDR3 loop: CASSPWGVASYEQYF. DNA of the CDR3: TGTGCCAGCAGCCCCTGGGGTGTCGCGTCCTACGAGCAGTACTTC.

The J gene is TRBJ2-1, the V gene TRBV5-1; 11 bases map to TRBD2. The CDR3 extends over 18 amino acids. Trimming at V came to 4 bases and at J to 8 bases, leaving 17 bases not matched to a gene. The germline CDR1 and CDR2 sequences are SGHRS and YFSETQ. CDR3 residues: CASSTGQIVAGGPDEQFF. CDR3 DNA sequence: TGCGCCAGCAGCACGGGACAGATTGTAGCGGGAGGGCCCGATGAGCAGTTCTTC.

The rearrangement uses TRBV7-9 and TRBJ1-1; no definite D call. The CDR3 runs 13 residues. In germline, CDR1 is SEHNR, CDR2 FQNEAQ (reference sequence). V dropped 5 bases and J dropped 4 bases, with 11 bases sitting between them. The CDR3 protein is CASSGAWVTEAFF. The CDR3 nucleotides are TGTGCCAGCAGCGGCGCGTGGGTCACTGAAGCTTTCTTT.

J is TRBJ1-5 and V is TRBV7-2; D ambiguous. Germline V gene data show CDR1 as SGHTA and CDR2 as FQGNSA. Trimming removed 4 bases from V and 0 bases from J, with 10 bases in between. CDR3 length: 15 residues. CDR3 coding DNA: TGTGCCAGCAGCTCCGGACCGATTAGCAATCAGCCCCAGCATTTT. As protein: CASSSGPISNQPQHF.

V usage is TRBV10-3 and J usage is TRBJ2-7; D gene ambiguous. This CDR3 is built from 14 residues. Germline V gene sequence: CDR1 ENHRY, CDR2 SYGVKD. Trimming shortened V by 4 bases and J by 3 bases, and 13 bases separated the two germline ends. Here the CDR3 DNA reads TGTGCCATCAGTGGAAATGTAGGTCTCTACGAGCAGTACTTC. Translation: CAISGNVGLYEQYF.

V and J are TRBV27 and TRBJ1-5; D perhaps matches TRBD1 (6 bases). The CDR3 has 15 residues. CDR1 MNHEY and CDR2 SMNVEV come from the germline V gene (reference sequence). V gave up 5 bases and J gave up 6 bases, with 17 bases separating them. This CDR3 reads CASSPHRETSQPQHF. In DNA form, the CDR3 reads TGTGCCAGCAGTCCACACAGGGAAACTAGTCAGCCCCAGCATTTT.

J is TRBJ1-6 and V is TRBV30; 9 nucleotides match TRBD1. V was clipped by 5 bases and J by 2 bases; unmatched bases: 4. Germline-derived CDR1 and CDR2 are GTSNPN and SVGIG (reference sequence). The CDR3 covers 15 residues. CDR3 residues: CAWDRGFPYNSPLHF. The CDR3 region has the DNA TGTGCCTGGGACAGGGGGTTCCCCTATAATTCACCCCTCCACTTT.

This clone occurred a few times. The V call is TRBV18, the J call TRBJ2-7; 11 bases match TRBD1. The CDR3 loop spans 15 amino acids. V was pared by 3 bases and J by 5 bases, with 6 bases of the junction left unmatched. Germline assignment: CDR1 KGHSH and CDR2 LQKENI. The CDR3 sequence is CASSPLGQGGDEQYF. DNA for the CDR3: TGTGCCAGCTCACCCTTGGGACAGGGGGGAGACGAGCAGTACTTC.

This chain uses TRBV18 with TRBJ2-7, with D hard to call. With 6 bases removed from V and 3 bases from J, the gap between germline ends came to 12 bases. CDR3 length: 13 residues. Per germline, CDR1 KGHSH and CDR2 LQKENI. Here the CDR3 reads CASSVGPDYEQYF. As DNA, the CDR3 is TGTGCCAGCTCGGTAGGTCCTGACTACGAGCAGTACTTC.

Written as DNA, the CDR3 is TGTGCCAGCAGTTTCCGCCTCGACAGGGGCTATGGCTACACCTTC. This translates into CASSFRLDRGYGYTF. V is TRBV27 and J is TRBJ1-2, with TRBD1 identical over 8 bases. This CDR3 contains 15 residues. Germline trimming cut 3 bases from V and 4 bases from J; bases unmatched to any gene: 7. Germline V gene sequence: CDR1 MNHEY, CDR2 SMNVEV (reference sequence).

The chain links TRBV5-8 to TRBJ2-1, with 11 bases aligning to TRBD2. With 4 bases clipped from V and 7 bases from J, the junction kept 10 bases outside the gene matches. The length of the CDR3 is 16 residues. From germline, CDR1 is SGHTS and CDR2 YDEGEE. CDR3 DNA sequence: TGTGCCAGCAGCCCCTACCTGACTAGCGGGAATAATGAGCAGTTCTTC. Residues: CASSPYLTSGNNEQFF. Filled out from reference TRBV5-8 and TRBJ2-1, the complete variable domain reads EAGVTQSPTHLIKTRGQQATLRCSPISGHTSVYWYQQALGLGLQFLLWYDEGEERNRGNFPPRFSGRQFPNYSSELNVNALELEDSALYLCASSPYLTSGNNEQFFGPGTRLTVL.

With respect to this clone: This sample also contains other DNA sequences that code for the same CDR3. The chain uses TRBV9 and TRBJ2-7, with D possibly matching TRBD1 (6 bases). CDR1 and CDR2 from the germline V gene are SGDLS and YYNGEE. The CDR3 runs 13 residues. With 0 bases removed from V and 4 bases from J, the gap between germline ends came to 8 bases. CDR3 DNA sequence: TGTGCCAGCAGCGTAGGACAGGATTACGAGCAGTACTTC. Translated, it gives CASSVGQDYEQYF.

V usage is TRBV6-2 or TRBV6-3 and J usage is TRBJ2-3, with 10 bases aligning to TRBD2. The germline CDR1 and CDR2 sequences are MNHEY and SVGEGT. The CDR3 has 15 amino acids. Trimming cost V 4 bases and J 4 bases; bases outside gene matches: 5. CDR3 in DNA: TGTGCCAGCAGTTCGCAGACTAGCGGGTCAGATACGCAGTATTTT. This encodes CASSSQTSGSDTQYF.

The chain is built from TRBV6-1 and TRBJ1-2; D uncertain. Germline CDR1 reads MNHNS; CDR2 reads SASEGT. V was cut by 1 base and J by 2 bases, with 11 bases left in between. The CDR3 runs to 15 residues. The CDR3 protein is CASSEGPVMNYGYTF. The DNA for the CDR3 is TGTGCCAGCAGTGAAGGGCCGGTTATGAACTATGGCTACACCTTC.

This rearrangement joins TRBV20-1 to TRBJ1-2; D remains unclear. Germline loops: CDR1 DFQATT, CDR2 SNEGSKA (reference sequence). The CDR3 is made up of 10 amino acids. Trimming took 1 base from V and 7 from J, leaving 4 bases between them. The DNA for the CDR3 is TGCAGTGCTAGAGGGGGTGGCTACACCTTC. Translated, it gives CSARGGGYTF.